The 22 T cell receptor beta chains below were found in one sample sequenced in a study of Ad26.COV2.S vaccination and SARS-CoV-2 variants (dated by TCRdb to 2020 to 2023). The treatment or condition label, read with the paper, signifies: roughly 18 received Ad26.COV2.S at low or high dose, single or two shots; 5 received placebo; per-sample allocation not given. Repertoires of vaccine and placebo recipients were sequenced from samples taken on day 63 after the first injection. Library preparation used the immunoSEQ multiplex PCR assay. This immuneACCESS table, as held by TCRdb, lists in-frame sequences with V and J called but not all clones. Of the missing ones, under half trace to an unresolved V gene in checked studies; the others have no known cause. Here the sample has about 680,000 clones; 80% to 90% occur a single time. The ten largest clones take up about 1.5% of the sample. Sequencing used peripheral blood, obtained in a trial of Ad26.COV2.S vaccine versus placebo. The receptors were sampled from a person aged 18-60 years who received the Ad26.COV2.S COVID-19 vaccine or a placebo.

The chain joins TRBV30 to TRBJ2-1, with a weak D call TRBD2 (7 bases). The CDR3 covers 14 residues. Germline V CDR1 and CDR2: GTSNPN, SVGIG (reference sequence). The V end was cut by 4 bases, the J end by 0 bases, with 10 bases between. The CDR3 loop is CAWKRDNSYNEQFF. DNA of the CDR3: TGTGCCTGGAAGCGGGACAACTCCTACAATGAGCAGTTCTTC.

The rearrangement links TRBV18 to TRBJ1-2; unclear D gene. With 3 bases removed from V and 4 bases from J, the gap between germline ends came to 15 bases. The CDR3 is made up of 15 amino acids. CDR1 KGHSH and CDR2 LQKENI come from the germline V gene. The CDR3 sequence: CASSPIEDLSYGYTF. Here the CDR3 DNA reads TGTGCCAGCTCACCGATAGAGGATTTATCCTATGGCTACACCTTC.

The chain joins TRBV6-1 to TRBJ1-5; D remains unclear. Trimming left V 3 bases short and J 3 bases short, with 9 bases between. Germline V gene lookup returns CDR1 MNHNS and CDR2 SASEGT. The CDR3 extends over 14 amino acids. CDR3 sequence (DNA): TGTGCCAGCAGTGAGGTAGGGCACAATCAGCCCCAGCATTTT. Its translation: CASSEVGHNQPQHF.

The sample holds one count of this clone. The V call is TRBV5-1, the J call TRBJ2-5, with TRBD2 matching over 8 bases. With 3 bases clipped from V and 2 bases from J, the junction kept 9 bases outside the gene matches. The V gene's germline CDR1 is SGHRS and CDR2 YFSETQ. The CDR3 consists of 16 residues. CDR3 protein: CASSSPATGGQETQYF. In DNA, the CDR3 is TGCGCCAGCAGCTCACCTGCGACGGGAGGGCAAGAGACCCAGTACTTC.

The chain's CDR3 is CASSYGTDNTEAFF. Written as DNA, the CDR3 is TGTGCCAGCAGTTACGGGACAGATAACACTGAAGCTTTCTTT. The V gene is TRBV6-5, the J gene TRBJ1-1; 7 bases fit TRBD1. Germline loops: CDR1 MNHEY, CDR2 SVGAGI. This CDR3 comprises 14 residues. With 2 bases clipped from V and 2 bases from J, the junction kept 2 bases outside the gene matches.

The V call is TRBV30, the J call TRBJ2-5; weak D call: TRBD2 (5 bases). Per germline, CDR1 GTSNPN and CDR2 SVGIG (reference sequence). Trimming took 2 bases from V and 6 from J, leaving 16 bases between them. This CDR3 is 14 amino acids long. The chain's CDR3 is CAWSPHSAGKTQYF. In DNA form, the CDR3 reads TGTGCCTGGAGTCCCCACTCTGCCGGGAAGACCCAGTACTTC. Filled out from reference TRBV30 and TRBJ2-5, the complete variable domain reads SQTIHQWPATLVQPVGSPLSLECTVEGTSNPNLYWYRQAAGRGLQLLFYSVGIGQISSEVPQNLSASRPQDRQFILSSKKLLLSDSGFYLCAWSPHSAGKTQYFGPGTRLLVL.

The chain joins TRBV11-2 to TRBJ2-1, with 11 bases aligning to TRBD2. Per germline, CDR1 SGHAT and CDR2 FQNNGV. With 1 base clipped from V and 5 bases from J, the junction kept 7 bases outside the gene matches. This CDR3 has 17 amino acids. CDR3 loop: CASSLVGSGRGNNEQFF. As DNA, the CDR3 is TGTGCCAGCAGCTTAGTGGGTAGCGGGAGGGGAAACAATGAGCAGTTCTTC.

This chain joins TRBV7-2 and TRBJ2-5; D is perhaps TRBD1 (5 bases). V shed 0 bases and J shed 2 bases, with 13 bases lying between them. Germline V gives CDR1 SGHTA, CDR2 FQGNSA. There are 16 residues in the CDR3. The CDR3 protein is CASSLATRQSQETQYF. CDR3 coding DNA: TGTGCCAGCAGCTTAGCTACGAGACAGTCACAAGAGACCCAGTACTTC.

This chain joins TRBV7-9 and TRBJ2-7, with D possibly TRBD1 on 5 matching bases. The CDR3 runs 13 residues. The V end lost 5 bases, the J end lost 2 bases, and 10 bases lay between the germline ends. Per the germline V gene, CDR1 is SEHNR and CDR2 is FQNEAQ (reference sequence). CDR3 in DNA: TGTGCCAGCAGCGGGGCTAACCCCTACGAGCAGTACTTC. It specifies CASSGANPYEQYF.

This clone was detected only once. The chain joins TRBV5-1 to TRBJ2-7; no reliable D call. V was shortened by 0 bases and J by 4 bases, with 8 bases between the two germline ends. The CDR3 has 13 residues. CDR1 and CDR2 (germline): SGHRS, YFSETQ. This CDR3 is CASSLDSEYEQYF. The CDR3 region has the DNA TGCGCCAGCAGCTTGGATTCAGAATACGAGCAGTACTTC.

The chain combines TRBV24-1 with TRBJ2-2; 10 bases match TRBD2. The germline V gene encodes CDR1 KGHDR and CDR2 SFDVKD. Trimming cost V 2 bases and J 4 bases; bases outside gene matches: 15. This CDR3 has 20 residues. CDR3 residues: CATSDSGGLAEGSFTGELFF. The CDR3 region has the DNA TGTGCCACCAGTGATTCGGGAGGACTAGCGGAGGGGAGTTTCACCGGGGAGCTGTTTTTT.

This clone was seen just once. The chain uses TRBV6-5 and TRBJ2-7, with a weak D call TRBD2 (6 bases). The CDR3 runs to 14 residues. Germline CDR1 reads MNHEY; CDR2 reads SVGAGI. Trimming shortened V by 7 bases and J by 2 bases, and 15 bases separated the two germline ends. The CDR3 is CASNSGEVTYEQYF. The CDR3 DNA reads as TGTGCCAGCAACTCGGGGGAGGTAACCTACGAGCAGTACTTC.

The chain carries TRBV3-1 (or the pseudogene TRBV3-2) and TRBJ2-5, with 8 positions matching TRBD1. CDR3 length: 13 residues. The germline V gene has CDR1 LGHDT and CDR2 YNNKEL (reference sequence). Unmatched junction bases numbered 3, after V lost 4 bases and J lost 5 bases. Written as DNA, the CDR3 is TGTGCCAGCAGCCTGCGGGACAGGGAGACCCAGTACTTC. Its translation: CASSLRDRETQYF.

The V gene is TRBV3-1 (or the pseudogene TRBV3-2), the J gene TRBJ2-3; the D gene is possibly TRBD2 (6 bases). Germline V gives CDR1 LGHDT, CDR2 YNNKEL (reference sequence). Trimming shortened V by 6 bases and J by 10 bases, and 17 bases separated the two germline ends. The CDR3 is made up of 13 amino acids. In DNA form, the CDR3 reads TGTGCCAGCAGTCACGATACACTAGCCTCGCAGTATTTT. It encodes CASSHDTLASQYF.

This sequence joins TRBV10-1 and TRBJ2-7; D uncertain. The V end was cut by 8 bases, the J end by 2 bases, with 16 bases between. This CDR3 has 14 amino acids. Germline assignment: CDR1 WNHNN and CDR2 SYGVQD (reference sequence). The CDR3 is CASPSVEFPYEQYF. The CDR3 DNA sequence: TGCGCCAGCCCGTCGGTGGAGTTTCCCTACGAGCAGTACTTC.

The J gene is TRBJ2-1, the V gene TRBV11-3; D is uncertain. This CDR3 spans 13 amino acids. Germline V gene data show CDR1 as SGHNT and CDR2 as YENEEA. Trimming removed 5 bases from V and 6 bases from J, with 11 bases in between. DNA for the CDR3: TGTGCCAGCAGCACCCGGAATGTCAATGAGCAGTTCTTC. Residues: CASSTRNVNEQFF.

CDR3 region: CASSEAGSPLHF. In DNA form, the CDR3 reads TGTGCCAGCAGCGAGGCCGGGTCACCCCTCCACTTT. This chain links TRBV6-5 with TRBJ1-6; no clear D gene. This CDR3 has 12 residues. V was cut by 6 bases and J by 10 bases, with 10 bases left in between. Germline V CDR1 and CDR2: MNHEY, SVGAGI.

This chain links TRBV25-1 with TRBJ1-4, with 7 bases identical to TRBD1. V trimming: 5 bases; J trimming: 0 bases; junction bases outside the gene matches: 6. In germline, CDR1 is MGHDK, CDR2 SYGVNS. The CDR3 is 16 residues long. The CDR3 DNA reads as TGTGCCAGCAGTTCTAGACAGGGTGCAACTAATGAAAAACTGTTTTTT. Amino acid sequence: CASSSRQGATNEKLFF.

The V and J genes are TRBV7-9 and TRBJ2-3, with 12 bases that match TRBD2. Germline CDR1 is SEHNR and CDR2 is FQNEAQ (reference sequence). After removal of 5 bases from V and 6 bases from J, the junction contained 9 bases not matched to a gene. CDR3 length equals 16 residues. The CDR3 DNA follows: TGTGCCAGCAGCGATACGACTAGCGGGAGTTCGGATACGCAGTATTTT. Translated, it gives CASSDTTSGSSDTQYF. The full variable domain, rest sourced from reference TRBV7-9 and TRBJ2-3, is DTGVSQNPRHKITKRGQNVTFRCDPISEHNRLYWYRQTLGQGPEFLTYFQNEAQLEKSRLLSDRFSAERPKGSFSTLEIQRTEQGDSAMYLCASSDTTSGSSDTQYFGPGTRLTVL.

The V gene is TRBV19, the J gene TRBJ2-7; either TRBD1 or TRBD2 may fit D (5 bases each). Germline CDR1 reads LNHDA; CDR2 reads SQIVND (reference sequence). V was trimmed by 3 bases and J by 2 bases, leaving 14 bases between them. This CDR3 comprises 15 residues. The CDR3 is CASSMGVGIPYEQYF. The CDR3 DNA reads as TGTGCCAGTAGTATGGGGGTAGGGATCCCCTACGAGCAGTACTTC.

The V gene is TRBV6-2 or TRBV6-3, the J gene TRBJ1-2, with a tentative D call TRBD1 (6 bases). Germline CDR1 reads MNHEY; CDR2 reads SVGEGT. There are 14 residues in the CDR3. V lost 5 bases and J lost 4, with 14 bases in between. The CDR3 reads CASSTRQESYGYTF. CDR3 nucleotides: TGTGCCAGCAGTACCAGACAGGAGAGCTATGGCTACACCTTC.

Worth noting for this clone: This same CDR3 is encoded by further DNA sequences in the sample. The chain carries TRBV3-1 (or the pseudogene TRBV3-2) and TRBJ1-2; the D is unclear. Between the trimmed V and J ends, which lost 1 base and 7 bases, there was a span of 4 bases. This CDR3 spans 11 amino acids. The germline CDR1 and CDR2 sequences are LGHDT and YNNKEL (reference sequence). The CDR3: CASSQGGGYTF. In DNA, the CDR3 is TGTGCCAGCAGCCAAGGAGGTGGCTACACCTTC.